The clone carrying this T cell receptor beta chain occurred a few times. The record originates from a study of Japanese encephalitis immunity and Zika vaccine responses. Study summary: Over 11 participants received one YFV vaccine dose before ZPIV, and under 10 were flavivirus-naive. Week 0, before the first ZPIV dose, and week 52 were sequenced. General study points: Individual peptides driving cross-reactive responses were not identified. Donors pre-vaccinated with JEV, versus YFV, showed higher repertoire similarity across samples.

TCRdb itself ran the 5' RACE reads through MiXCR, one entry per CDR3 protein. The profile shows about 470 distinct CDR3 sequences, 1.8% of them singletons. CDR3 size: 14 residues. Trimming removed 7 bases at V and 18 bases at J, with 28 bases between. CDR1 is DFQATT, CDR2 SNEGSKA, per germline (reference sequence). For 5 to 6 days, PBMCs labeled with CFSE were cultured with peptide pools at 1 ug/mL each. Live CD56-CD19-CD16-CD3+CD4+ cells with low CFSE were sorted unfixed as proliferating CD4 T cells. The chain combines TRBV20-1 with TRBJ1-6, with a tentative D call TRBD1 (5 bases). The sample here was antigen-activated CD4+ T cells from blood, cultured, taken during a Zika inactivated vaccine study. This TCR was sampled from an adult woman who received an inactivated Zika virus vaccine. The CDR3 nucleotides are TGCAGTGTCCTAACGGGGGGATCTGGTAATTCACCCCACTTT. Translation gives CSVLTGGSGNSPHF.